Presented here are 3 T cell receptor beta chains from one specimen sequenced in a study of identical twins. TCRdb re-called the 5' RACE reads with MiXCR, one entry per CDR3 protein. This table holds 200,000 to 300,000 distinct CDR3 sequences, 5.5% to 7% found once. Another study also made use of these data, one on yellow fever vaccine responses in identical twins.

Sample: memory (CD45RO+) T cells sorted from blood. The origin of the receptors is a woman under 30 in good health.

This clonotype was seen repeatedly, ten times or more. The chain combines TRBV6-1 with TRBJ2-3, with D unclear. Germline CDR1 reads MNHNS; CDR2 reads SASEGT. This CDR3 contains 16 residues. Trimming took 6 bases from V and 0 from J, leaving 16 bases between them. The CDR3 DNA follows: TGTGCCAGCAGCCTCCGTTTCCCCACCAGCACAGATACGCAGTATTTT. Protein product: CASSLRFPTSTDTQYF.

The chain is built from TRBV11-1 and TRBJ2-3; 8 bases line up with TRBD1. The CDR3 consists of 16 residues. CDR1 and CDR2 from the germline V gene are SGHAT and FQDESV (reference sequence). J was trimmed by 5 bases and V by 2 bases; bases with no gene match: 9. The CDR3 here is CASSLLPQGAGDTQYF. CDR3 coding DNA: TGTGCCAGCAGCTTATTACCTCAGGGGGCTGGAGATACGCAGTATTTT.

This clonotype was detected a few times. The chain recombines TRBV7-9 with TRBJ1-1; TRBD1 agrees at 7 bases. Germline V gene sequence: CDR1 SEHNR, CDR2 FQNEAQ (reference sequence). The ends lost 7 bases at V and 4 bases at J; junction bases unmatched: 9. The CDR3 runs 14 residues. In DNA form, the CDR3 reads TGTGCCAGCAAACCGGGACAGTCGATCACTGAAGCTTTCTTT. It specifies CASKPGQSITEAFF. The full variable domain, rest sourced from reference TRBV7-9 and TRBJ1-1, is DTGVSQNPRHKITKRGQNVTFRCDPISEHNRLYWYRQTLGQGPEFLTYFQNEAQLEKSRLLSDRFSAERPKGSFSTLEIQRTEQGDSAMYLCASKPGQSITEAFFGQGTRLTVV.